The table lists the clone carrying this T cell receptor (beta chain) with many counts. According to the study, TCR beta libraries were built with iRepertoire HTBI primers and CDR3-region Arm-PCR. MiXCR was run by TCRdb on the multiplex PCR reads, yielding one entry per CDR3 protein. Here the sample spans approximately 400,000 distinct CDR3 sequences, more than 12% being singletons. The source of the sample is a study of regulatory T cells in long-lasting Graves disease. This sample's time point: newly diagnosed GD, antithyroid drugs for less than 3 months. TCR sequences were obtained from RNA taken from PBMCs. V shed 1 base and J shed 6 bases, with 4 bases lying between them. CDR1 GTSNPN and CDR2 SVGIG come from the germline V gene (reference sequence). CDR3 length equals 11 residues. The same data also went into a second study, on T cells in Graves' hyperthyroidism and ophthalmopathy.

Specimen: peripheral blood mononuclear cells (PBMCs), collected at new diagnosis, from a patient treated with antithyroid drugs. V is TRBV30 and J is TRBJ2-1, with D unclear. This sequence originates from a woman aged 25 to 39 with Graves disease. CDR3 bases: TGTGCCTGGAGTGCGGCCAATGAGCAGTTCTTC. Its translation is CAWSAANEQFF.